The clone carrying this T cell receptor (beta chain) came up a few times. TCRdb used MiXCR to reprocess the 5' RACE reads, holding one entry per CDR3 protein. The sample includes under 300,000 distinct CDR3 sequences, roughly 13% seen only once; the top ten take approximately 0.49%. The data originate from a study of T cells after yellow fever vaccination. CDR3 size: 15 residues. V lost 6 bases to trimming and J lost 0 bases, with 12 bases between them. The specimen was CD4+ T cells sorted from PBMCs, collected 45 days after the yellow fever booster vaccination. J is TRBJ1-5 and V is TRBV12-3 or TRBV12-4; possible D gene TRBD1, 5 bases. The clonotype comes from a man aged 25-45 years who received the YFV17D yellow fever vaccine. The CDR3 reads CASRLGAYSNQPQHF. As DNA, the CDR3 is TGTGCCAGCAGACTTGGGGCGTATAGCAATCAGCCCCAGCATTTT.